The clone carrying this T cell receptor beta chain was seen only once. The CDR3 runs to 15 residues. From germline, CDR1 is LGHDT and CDR2 YNNKEL (reference sequence). Trimming left V 5 bases short and J 8 bases short, with 19 bases between. TCRdb keeps only in-frame clones here, not all; method: immunoSEQ multiplex PCR. The top ten hold 5.5% to 8.5% of the sample, which has 150,000 to 200,000 clones, about 86% seen once. This record belongs to a study of blood T cell repertoires in COVID-19. The clonotype comes from a woman aged 80 or older in a cohort sampled during active or convalescent COVID-19. This chain connects TRBV3-1 (or the pseudogene TRBV3-2) to TRBJ2-1, with D perhaps TRBD1 (5 bases). Sequences were obtained from peripheral blood. This chain's CDR3 is CASSSGWAARDEQFF. In DNA, the CDR3 is TGTGCCAGCAGCTCAGGGTGGGCCGCTCGCGATGAGCAGTTCTTC.